Listed here are 24 T cell receptor beta chains from one sample, sequenced in a study of Ad26.COV2.S vaccination and SARS-CoV-2 variants. Treatment given: some 20 received Ad26.COV2.S at low or high dose, single or two shots; roughly 5 received placebo; per-sample allocation not given. Samples analyzed were those drawn on day 63 after the first vaccine or placebo injection. Sequenced by immunoSEQ multiplex PCR; TCRdb stores in-frame clones only, minus some. The sample holds over 450,000 clones; 89% are singletons and the top ten take 1.7%. The sample consisted of peripheral blood, taken in a trial of Ad26.COV2.S vaccine versus placebo. The receptors were sampled from a person aged 18-60 years who received the Ad26.COV2.S COVID-19 vaccine or a placebo.

The CDR3 DNA sequence: TGTGCCAGCAGTCAGGGACAGTCCTATGGCTACACCTTC. This sequence encodes CASSQGQSYGYTF. The chain uses TRBV12-3 or TRBV12-4 and TRBJ1-2; TRBD1 agrees at 7 bases. The CDR3 sequence is 13 residues long. V trimming: 5 bases; J trimming: 4 bases; junction bases outside the gene matches: 4.

This clone was seen just once. This sequence joins TRBV7-2 and TRBJ1-5; the D is unclear. Germline V gene lookup returns CDR1 SGHTA and CDR2 FQGNSA. The CDR3 runs to 15 residues. V dropped 5 bases and J dropped 1 base, with 12 bases sitting between them. DNA of the CDR3: TGTGCCAGCAGCCCGGGTCCGGGGAGCAATCAGCCCCAGCATTTT. Residues: CASSPGPGSNQPQHF.

The rearrangement links TRBV7-9 to TRBJ1-5, with 7 positions matching TRBD1. The germline CDR1 and CDR2 sequences are SEHNR and FQNEAQ (reference sequence). The CDR3 runs to 18 residues. The trim removed 6 bases at V and 0 bases at J, leaving 14 bases unmatched. CDR3 sequence: CASSTGQGGLYSNQPQHF. Here the CDR3 DNA reads TGTGCCAGCAGTACGGGTCAGGGGGGTCTTTATAGCAATCAGCCCCAGCATTTT.

V and J are TRBV6-5 and TRBJ2-7; D tentatively fits TRBD1 or TRBD2 (5 bases each). Germline V gives CDR1 MNHEY, CDR2 SVGAGI. The V gene lost 8 bases and the J gene lost 8 bases, with 13 bases spanning the gap. The CDR3 sequence is 11 residues long. CDR3 region: CASSNPGQQYF. In nucleotides, the CDR3 is TGTGCCAGCTCGAACCCGGGACAGCAGTACTTC.

This chain uses TRBV4-3 with TRBJ1-1, with 9 positions matching TRBD1. The germline CDR1 and CDR2 sequences are LGHNA and YSLEER. Trimming cost V 6 bases and J 5 bases; bases outside gene matches: 7. The CDR3 consists of 14 residues. The CDR3 here is CASRTAGTGTEAFF. For the CDR3, the DNA is TGCGCCAGCAGAACCGCCGGGACAGGGACTGAAGCTTTCTTT.

The chain is built from TRBV2 and TRBJ1-2; no definite D call. CDR3 length: 11 amino acids. From germline, CDR1 is SNHLY and CDR2 FYNNEI. Trimming stripped 5 bases from V and 5 bases from J, with 6 bases between. Here the CDR3 DNA reads TGTGCCAGCAGTAAAGAGTATGGCTACACCTTC. This encodes CASSKEYGYTF. The full variable domain, its missing parts supplied by reference TRBV2 and TRBJ1-2, is EPEVTQTPSHQVTQMGQEVILRCVPISNHLYFYWYRQILGQKVEFLVSFYNNEISEKSEIFDDQFSVERPDGSNFTLKIRSTKLEDSAMYFCASSKEYGYTFGSGTRLTVV.

V and J are TRBV11-2 and TRBJ2-7; weak D call: TRBD2 (5 bases). The germline V gene has CDR1 SGHAT and CDR2 FQNNGV. This CDR3 is 13 amino acids long. V lost 2 bases, J lost 6 bases, and 11 bases lay in between. In DNA, the CDR3 is TGTGCCAGCAGCTTAAGTCAGCGGCTCGAGCAGTACTTC. Protein sequence: CASSLSQRLEQYF.

As to this clone: Other DNA sequences of this sample code for an identical CDR3. The rearrangement uses TRBV19 and TRBJ2-7; TRBD1 agrees at 7 bases. V was pared by 8 bases and J by 2 bases, with 9 bases of the junction left unmatched. The CDR3 has 14 amino acids. Per the germline V gene, CDR1 is LNHDA and CDR2 is SQIVND (reference sequence). CDR3 coding DNA: TGTGCCAGTCGGCTCCGACAGGGCCCCTACGAGCAGTACTTC. Translating gives CASRLRQGPYEQYF.

The rearrangement uses TRBV2 and TRBJ1-2; TRBD1 is a possible D gene (5 bases). Germline V gene data show CDR1 as SNHLY and CDR2 as FYNNEI. This CDR3 spans 13 amino acids. V was shortened by 9 bases and J by 4 bases, with 15 bases between the two germline ends. The CDR3 nucleotides are TGTGCCAGTCGGTATGGGGGTCCCTATGGCTACACCTTC. Its translation: CASRYGGPYGYTF.

This clone has a single count. The gene calls are TRBV6-5 and TRBJ1-1; weak D call: TRBD1 (6 bases). Germline CDR1 reads MNHEY; CDR2 reads SVGAGI. V lost 4 bases, J lost 0 bases, and 15 bases lay in between. CDR3 length: 16 amino acids. The DNA of the CDR3 is TGTGCCAGCAGTTCCAAAAGGACAGTAGTGAACACTGAAGCTTTCTTT. It translates to CASSSKRTVVNTEAFF.

This clone occurred once. V usage is TRBV6-5 and J usage is TRBJ1-2, with D unclear. Germline V gene sequence: CDR1 MNHEY, CDR2 SVGAGI. The length of the CDR3 is 16 residues. V lost 2 bases and J 2 bases, leaving 15 bases between the germline ends. DNA of the CDR3: TGTGCCAGCAGTTACACGACACAATCCGGGAACTATGGCTACACCTTC. Its translation is CASSYTTQSGNYGYTF.

CDR3 in amino acids: CATSRGLAAETQYF. The CDR3 DNA sequence: TGTGCCACCAGCAGAGGACTAGCGGCAGAGACCCAGTACTTC. The chain has TRBV15 and TRBJ2-5, with 9 nucleotides matching TRBD2. The CDR3 runs 14 residues. The germline CDR1 and CDR2 sequences are LNHNV and YYDKDF (reference sequence). Trimming took 1 base from V and 4 from J; bases not matched to a gene: 1.

In this sample, this clone turned up a few times. The J gene is TRBJ1-2, the V gene TRBV7-2; D call uncertain. V lost 2 bases and J lost 0, with 16 bases in between. The germline gives CDR1 SGHTA, CDR2 FQGNSA. The CDR3 runs to 17 residues. In nucleotides, the CDR3 is TGTGCCAGCAGCTTATGGAACGGACCGAGTACTAACTATGGCTACACCTTC. This translates into CASSLWNGPSTNYGYTF. The full variable domain, in which reference TRBV7-2 and TRBJ1-2 provide the parts outside the CDR3, is GAGVSQSPSNKVTEKGKDVELRCDPISGHTALYWYRQSLGQGLEFLIYFQGNSAPDKSGLPSDRFSAERTGGSVSTLTIQRTQQEDSAVYLCASSLWNGPSTNYGYTFGSGTRLTVV.

This clone was seen many times. The V and J genes are TRBV19 and TRBJ2-7; D call uncertain. With 5 bases removed from V and 7 bases from J, the gap between germline ends came to 18 bases. Germline V gene data show CDR1 as LNHDA and CDR2 as SQIVND (reference sequence). The CDR3 is 14 amino acids. This CDR3 reads CASSARLSRLEQYF. In DNA, the CDR3 is TGTGCCAGTAGTGCGAGACTGAGCAGGTTAGAGCAGTACTTC.

The chain employs TRBV30 and TRBJ1-1; D is unclear. This CDR3 is 13 amino acids long. V lost 5 bases and J lost 1, with 11 bases in between. Germline V gives CDR1 GTSNPN, CDR2 SVGIG (reference sequence). CDR3 sequence (DNA): TGTGCCTGGTCTCTATGGCGGAACACTGAAGCTTTCTTT. Translated, it gives CAWSLWRNTEAFF.

The chain has TRBV3-1 (or the pseudogene TRBV3-2) and TRBJ1-4; D gene ambiguous. The CDR3 is made up of 15 amino acids. CDR1 is LGHDT and CDR2 is YNNKEL in the germline V gene (reference sequence). Between the trimmed V and J ends, which lost 1 base and 4 bases, there was a span of 10 bases. The CDR3 nucleotides are TGTGCCAGCAGCCAAGCTCCAGCGGTTAATGAAAAACTGTTTTTT. Translating it yields CASSQAPAVNEKLFF.

The gene calls are TRBV2 and TRBJ2-1, with TRBD2 matching 13 bases. There are 18 residues in the CDR3. Unmatched junction bases numbered 16, after V lost 6 bases and J lost 8 bases. CDR1 is SNHLY, CDR2 FYNNEI, per germline. CDR3 amino acids: CASRTPVLGTSGVDEQFF. For the CDR3, the DNA is TGTGCCAGCAGGACGCCAGTACTCGGGACTAGCGGGGTGGATGAGCAGTTCTTC.

The chain couples TRBV11-2 to TRBJ1-5; 9 bases fit TRBD1. This CDR3 has 18 residues. V lost 1 base and J lost 1; bases outside the gene matches: 8. Germline values: CDR1 SGHAT, CDR2 FQNNGV. CDR3 sequence: CASSLGTGAFGSNQPQHF. As DNA, the CDR3 is TGTGCCAGCAGCTTAGGGACAGGGGCTTTTGGGAGCAATCAGCCCCAGCATTTT. The complete variable domain, with remaining parts taken from reference TRBV11-2 and TRBJ1-5, reads EAGVAQSPRYKIIEKRQSVAFWCNPISGHATLYWYQQILGQGPKLLIQFQNNGVVDDSQLPKDRFSAERLKGVDSTLKIQPAKLEDSAVYLCASSLGTGAFGSNQPQHFGDGTRLSIL.

The rearrangement joins TRBV5-1 to TRBJ2-1; 13 nucleotides match TRBD2. J lost 8 bases, V lost 4 bases, and 9 bases had no gene match. The CDR3 has 16 residues. The germline V gene encodes CDR1 SGHRS and CDR2 YFSETQ. This CDR3 reads CASSLMGLAGTDEQFF. The DNA of the CDR3 is TGCGCCAGCAGCCTGATGGGACTAGCGGGAACGGATGAGCAGTTCTTC. The full variable domain, its missing parts supplied by reference TRBV5-1 and TRBJ2-1, is KAGVTQTPRYLIKTRGQQVTLSCSPISGHRSVSWYQQTPGQGLQFLFEYFSETQRNKGNFPGRFSGRQFSNSRSEMNVSTLELGDSALYLCASSLMGLAGTDEQFFGPGTRLTVL.

V and J are TRBV27 and TRBJ2-5; D uncertain. CDR3 length equals 15 residues. In germline, CDR1 is MNHEY, CDR2 SMNVEV (reference sequence). The V end lost 6 bases, the J end lost 2 bases, and 16 bases lay between the germline ends. CDR3 protein: CASSPHVGMQETQYF. CDR3 DNA: TGTGCCAGCAGCCCTCACGTAGGCATGCAAGAGACCCAGTACTTC.

To note about this clone: A read error may account for a junction end that differs from germline. The chain links TRBV2 to TRBJ2-7; 12 nucleotides match TRBD2. CDR1 SNHLY and CDR2 FYNNEI come from the germline V gene. This CDR3 is built from 14 residues. The CDR3 sequence: CASNELAGGHEQYF. The CDR3 nucleotides read TGTGCCAGCAATGAACTAGCGGGAGGCCACGAGCAGTACTTC.

The rearrangement joins TRBV2 to TRBJ1-5; D is undetermined. The ends were cut back, 7 bases at V and 5 bases at J, with 21 bases in the middle. Germline V gene lookup returns CDR1 SNHLY and CDR2 FYNNEI. CDR3 size: 16 residues. Here the CDR3 DNA reads TGTGCCAGCACCCGAAAAGGAGGGTCGGGAGATCAGCCCCAGCATTTT. This gives the protein CASTRKGGSGDQPQHF.

Only one count was recorded for this clone. V is TRBV28 and J is TRBJ2-2; 12 bases line up with TRBD2. The CDR3 is 14 amino acids. The V and J ends lost 5 bases and 6 bases, in that order; junction bases with no gene match: 1. Germline values: CDR1 MDHEN, CDR2 SYDVKM. CDR3 nucleotide sequence: TGTGCCAGCAGTCGACTAGCGGGAGCCGGGGAGCTGTTTTTT. Translation: CASSRLAGAGELFF.

This clone was seen just once. The V gene is TRBV2, the J gene TRBJ2-3; TRBD1 matches at 8 bases. CDR3 length: 13 residues. The germline CDR1 and CDR2 sequences are SNHLY and FYNNEI. J was trimmed by 7 bases and V by 7 bases; bases with no gene match: 7. In DNA form, the CDR3 reads TGTGCCAGCACGGCAGGGGGCTTATATACGCAGTATTTT. The encoded protein is CASTAGGLYTQYF.